These T cell receptor beta chains were read from a single sample in a study of blood T cell repertoires in COVID-19. Sequenced by immunoSEQ multiplex PCR; TCRdb stores in-frame clones only, minus some. The data hold under 450,000 clones, with about 88% observed a single time. The sequenced sample was peripheral blood. The receptors shown here come from a woman aged 55-69 years with COVID-19, enrolled during active disease. Both conserved end residues are part of each CDR3. The D gene is left open where the match is weak. Some rows have no size entry. The others give once, few or many, or a class for an expanded clone.

j_call d_call clone_size v_call cdr3_aa cdr3_nt
TRBJ1-2 TRBD1 . TRBV19 CASSETGLAYGYTF TGTGCCAGTAGCGAGACAGGGTTAGCCTATGGCTACACCTTC
TRBJ1-4 TRBD1 . TRBV7-9 CASSDGTGWSTNEKLFF TGTGCCAGCAGCGACGGGACAGGGTGGTCGACTAATGAAAAACTGTTTTTT
TRBJ2-5 . . TRBV5-1 CASGGGIQETQYF TGCGCCAGCGGTGGAGGGATTCAAGAGACCCAGTACTTC
TRBJ2-2 . . TRBV11-2 CASIIASYTGELFF TGTGCCAGCATCATAGCTAGCTACACCGGGGAGCTGTTTTTT
TRBJ1-1 . few TRBV5-4 CASSRIFGGMNTEAFF TGTGCCAGCAGCAGGATTTTCGGGGGGATGAACACTGAAGCTTTCTTT
TRBJ2-3 TRBD2 . TRBV2 CASIRAGGGGDTQYF TGTGCCAGCATACGAGCGGGAGGGGGTGGGGATACGCAGTATTTT
TRBJ2-4 . . TRBV2 CASSEALPGANIQYF TGTGCCAGCAGTGAAGCGCTTCCAGGGGCAAACATTCAGTACTTC
TRBJ2-5 . . TRBV3-1/TRBV3-2 CASSQDGGATAQYF TGTGCCAGCAGCCAAGATGGGGGGGCAACGGCCCAGTACTTC
TRBJ2-2 TRBD1 . TRBV10-3 CAISEGQGPGELFF TGTGCCATCAGTGAGGGACAGGGGCCCGGGGAGCTGTTTTTT
TRBJ1-6 TRBD1 few TRBV5-6 CASSLNRGGSPLHF TGTGCCAGCAGCTTAAACAGGGGAGGTTCACCCCTCCACTTT
TRBJ1-1 . . TRBV10-3 CAISESMVYRVMATEAFF TGTGCCATCAGTGAGTCGATGGTATACAGGGTTATGGCCACTGAAGCTTTCTTT
TRBJ2-1 TRBD2 . TRBV5-1 CASSLPSPSGGGNEQFF TGCGCCAGCAGCTTGCCCTCGCCTAGCGGGGGGGGAAATGAGCAGTTCTTC
TRBJ1-6 . once TRBV6-5 CASRPGGNNNSPLHF TGTGCCAGCAGGCCGGGGGGGAACAATAATTCACCCCTCCACTTT
TRBJ2-7 TRBD2 . TRBV4-1 CASSLLQGGRNEQYF TGCGCCAGCAGCCTACTCCAGGGAGGGCGTAACGAGCAGTACTTC
TRBJ1-2 . once TRBV21-1 CASSRRHLGPAEGYTF TGTGCCAGCAGCAGACGTCACCTGGGGCCTGCTGAGGGCTACACCTTC
TRBJ1-5 . . TRBV5-6 CASSLDGRVMDQPQHF TGTGCCAGCAGCTTGGACGGCAGGGTAATGGACCAGCCCCAGCATTTT
TRBJ1-1 . . TRBV18 CASSPPLQGSRTEAFF TGTGCCAGCTCACCACCATTACAGGGAAGCCGCACTGAAGCTTTCTTT
TRBJ1-6 TRBD1 once TRBV5-1 CASSSGQGISPLHF TGCGCCAGCAGCTCGGGACAGGGGATTTCACCCCTCCACTTT
TRBJ2-6 . . TRBV9 CASSLKWGDSGANVLTF TGTGCCAGCAGCCTCAAATGGGGGGACTCTGGGGCCAACGTCCTGACTTTC
TRBJ1-5 . few TRBV6-5 CASSREPGGGQPQHF TGTGCCAGCAGCAGGGAGCCGGGCGGGGGTCAGCCCCAGCATTTT
TRBJ2-3 TRBD2 . TRBV5-4 CASSSKTSGGPTVPIDTQYF TGTGCCAGCAGCTCCAAAACTAGCGGGGGGCCCACCGTCCCAATAGATACGCAGTATTTT
TRBJ2-7 . . TRBV5-1 CASSLWQGYDEQYF TGCGCCAGCAGCTTGTGGCAGGGGTACGACGAGCAGTACTTC
TRBJ1-1 . . TRBV3-1/TRBV3-2 CASSQDGRTVPEAFF TGTGCCAGCAGCCAAGATGGCCGGACAGTCCCTGAAGCTTTCTTT
TRBJ2-5 TRBD1 few TRBV5-4 CASSLVLQGRETQYF TGTGCCAGCAGCTTGGTCCTACAGGGGCGTGAGACCCAGTACTTC
TRBJ2-3 TRBD2 . TRBV7-2 CASSLAMPSGPLSTDTQYF TGTGCCAGCAGCTTAGCGATGCCTAGCGGGCCCCTTAGCACAGATACGCAGTATTTT
TRBJ2-1 TRBD2 . TRBV18 CASSPPSSGGVNEQFF TGTGCCAGCTCACCACCGAGTAGCGGGGGGGTAAATGAGCAGTTCTTC
TRBJ2-5 . . TRBV7-2 CASSLRTEKETQYF TGTGCCAGCAGCTTAAGGACAGAGAAAGAGACCCAGTACTTC
TRBJ1-2 . few TRBV7-9 CASSLVGTGRANYGYTF TGTGCCAGCAGCTTAGTTGGTACAGGGAGAGCTAACTATGGCTACACCTTC
TRBJ1-2 TRBD1 . TRBV4-1 CASSQGQGYEYGYTF TGCGCCAGCAGCCAAGGACAGGGGTATGAGTATGGCTACACCTTC
TRBJ1-2 TRBD1 . TRBV5-3 CARSMRTGGIYGYTF TGTGCCAGAAGCATGAGGACAGGGGGAATCTATGGCTACACCTTC
TRBJ2-7 . . TRBV10-1 CASSEINYEQYF TGCGCCAGCAGTGAAATCAACTACGAGCAGTACTTC
TRBJ1-1 . once TRBV6-5 CASRTENMNTEAFF TGTGCCAGCCGTACGGAGAACATGAACACTGAAGCTTTCTTT
TRBJ1-5 . . TRBV6-4 CASSDSRQPQHF TGTGCCAGCAGTGACTCCAGGCAGCCCCAGCATTTT
TRBJ1-1 . . TRBV6-1 CASSEMANTEAFF TGTGCCAGCAGTGAGATGGCGAACACTGAAGCTTTCTTT
TRBJ2-7 TRBD1 . TRBV11-2 CASNGQGYNSYEQYF TGTGCCAGCAACGGACAGGGGTATAATTCTTACGAGCAGTACTTC
TRBJ2-5 . . TRBV5-5 CASSLSPGVMEAQYF TGTGCCAGCAGCTTGTCGCCGGGGGTAATGGAGGCCCAGTACTTC
TRBJ1-2 . . TRBV21-1 CASSKNSGTGGFPYGYTF TGTGCCAGCAGCAAAAATTCAGGGACAGGGGGCTTTCCCTATGGCTACACCTTC
TRBJ2-1 TRBD2 . TRBV2 CATSSGGGKNEQFF TGTGCCACCTCGTCCGGGGGGGGCAAGAATGAGCAGTTCTTC
TRBJ2-7 . . TRBV5-4 CASSLPGSWYEQYF TGTGCCAGCAGCTTGCCGGGATCCTGGTACGAGCAGTACTTC
TRBJ1-5 . . TRBV10-3 CAISGTGQPQHF TGTGCCATCAGTGGAACGGGTCAGCCCCAGCATTTT
TRBJ1-1 TRBD1 . TRBV19 CASSRTGMNTEAFF TGTGCCAGTAGTAGGACAGGAATGAACACTGAAGCTTTCTTT
TRBJ1-1 . . TRBV2 CASSQEPRTEAFF TGTGCCAGCAGTCAAGAACCGAGGACTGAAGCTTTCTTT
TRBJ1-2 TRBD1 few TRBV12-3/TRBV12-4 CASSLGQFYGYTF TGTGCCAGCAGTTTGGGACAGTTCTATGGCTACACCTTC
TRBJ1-3 . . TRBV5-1 CASRDTSGGNTIYF TGCGCCAGCCGGGACACGTCTGGGGGAAACACCATATATTTT